The 18 T cell receptor beta chains below were found in one sample sequenced in a study of low-dose radiotherapy and immunotherapy resistance in tumors. Time point defined: before trial treatment. Alpha- and beta-chain coverage of first-strand cDNA came from TRAV- and TRBV-specific primers. TCRs were amplified for approximately 21 PCR cycles with a constant-region primer and V-primer adapter. TCRdb reprocessed the reads with MiXCR, giving one entry per CDR3 protein. The table lists around 65,000 distinct CDR3 sequences, around 27% of them singletons, with 6.5% to 8% in the top ten. The sequenced sample was PBMCs, obtained before treatment. The receptors derive from a male donor with rectosigmoid adenocarcinoma.

This clonotype showed up many times. The chain joins TRBV7-2 to TRBJ1-5; D is uncertain. There are 15 residues in the CDR3. Per germline, CDR1 SGHTA and CDR2 FQGNSA. The V end was cut by 1 base, the J end by 6 bases, with 13 bases between. CDR3 in DNA: TGTGCCAGCAGCTTAGAGGCGGGTTTGGTTCAGCCCCAGCATTTT. Translating it yields CASSLEAGLVQPQHF.

This clonotype was counted many times. In nucleotides, the CDR3 is TGTGCCTGGAGTATCCAGAGCAATCAGCCCCAGCATTTT. Amino acid sequence: CAWSIQSNQPQHF. The chain joins TRBV30 to TRBJ1-5, with D unclear. CDR1 GTSNPN and CDR2 SVGIG come from the germline V gene (reference sequence). CDR3 size: 13 residues. The ends were cut back, 2 bases at V and 1 base at J, with 6 bases in the middle.

The table lists this clonotype with many counts. V and J are TRBV12-3 or TRBV12-4 and TRBJ2-5; the D gene could be TRBD1 or TRBD2 (7 bases each). V gave up 7 bases and J gave up 2 bases, with 23 bases separating them. The CDR3 totals 17 residues. The CDR3 DNA follows: TGTGCCAGCATCGAAGGGGGCTCGGGGGGCCCACAAGAGACCCAGTACTTC. Translating gives CASIEGGSGGPQETQYF.

This clonotype was counted ten times or more. The chain recombines TRBV28 with TRBJ1-4; 7 positions agree with TRBD1. The CDR3 loop spans 13 amino acids. With 8 bases clipped from V and 7 bases from J, the junction kept 7 bases outside the gene matches. Germline CDR1 reads MDHEN; CDR2 reads SYDVKM. The CDR3 region is CASLGSGGEKLFF. The CDR3 region has the DNA TGTGCCAGCTTGGGGTCAGGGGGTGAAAAACTGTTTTTT.

Concerning this clonotype: A far larger clone is a single base away, which makes a read error likely. This chain joins TRBV28 and TRBJ2-5; 7 bases are shared with TRBD2. With V trimmed by 6 bases and J by 11 bases, 15 bases remained unmatched. The CDR3 spans 14 residues. Germline V gene data show CDR1 as MDHEN and CDR2 as SYDVKM. The CDR3 reads CASSSGTTYNEQYF. The CDR3 DNA reads as TGTGCCAGCAGCTCCGGGACTACGTACAATGAGCAGTACTTC. The full variable domain, with the rest looked up from reference TRBV28 and TRBJ2-5, is DVKVTQSSRYLVKRTGEKVFLECVQDMDHENMFWYRQDPGLGLRLIYFSYDVKMKEKGDIPEGYSVSREKKERFSLILESASTNQTSMYLCASSSGTTYNEQYFGPGTRLLVL.

At least ten counts were recorded for this clonotype. This sequence joins TRBV7-2 and TRBJ2-7, with TRBD2 matching over 8 bases. CDR1 SGHTA and CDR2 FQGNSA come from the germline V gene. This CDR3 has 14 amino acids. Losses at the gene ends were 5 bases for V and 5 bases for J; bases not matched to a gene: 8. The CDR3 spells CASSPGTSSNEQYF. Written as DNA, the CDR3 is TGTGCCAGCAGCCCCGGGACTAGTAGTAACGAGCAGTACTTC.

This clonotype was picked up many times. V gene TRBV28 combines with J gene TRBJ2-1; D is tentatively TRBD1 or TRBD2 (5 bases each). The length of the CDR3 is 14 residues. The germline V and J ends were trimmed by 5 bases and 9 bases, with 17 bases remaining between them. The germline V gene encodes CDR1 MDHEN and CDR2 SYDVKM. CDR3 nucleotides: TGTGCCAGCAGTCGCCTCGTCGGGGCTCGTGAGCAGTTCTTC. This codes for CASSRLVGAREQFF.

The chain links TRBV3-1 to TRBJ2-3, with unresolved D. CDR3 length: 13 amino acids. V was clipped by 2 bases and J by 6 bases, with 9 bases between them. Germline V gene data show CDR1 as LGHDT and CDR2 as YNNKEL (reference sequence). CDR3 coding DNA: TGTGCCAGCAGCCAACAAGGTTTGGATACGCAGTATTTT. Its protein is CASSQQGLDTQYF.

There are many counts of this clonotype. The V and J genes are TRBV12-3 or TRBV12-4 and TRBJ2-7, with unresolved D. The CDR3 extends over 12 amino acids. Trimming shortened V by 8 bases and J by 1 base, and 9 bases separated the two germline ends. CDR3 residues: CASRTESYEQYF. The CDR3 nucleotides read TGTGCCAGCCGGACGGAGTCCTACGAGCAGTACTTC.

This clonotype was seen ten or more times. The rearrangement uses TRBV6-2 or TRBV6-3 and TRBJ2-1, with 7 bases identical to TRBD1. Germline CDR1 is MNHEY and CDR2 is SVGEGT. V was pared by 5 bases and J by 7 bases, with 5 bases of the junction left unmatched. The CDR3 runs 13 residues. The DNA for the CDR3 is TGTGCCAGCAGTCCCCAGGGGGTTAATGAGCAGTTCTTC. The encoded protein is CASSPQGVNEQFF.

At least ten counts were recorded for this clonotype. The chain's CDR3 is CASSDFGVGNSPLHF. The CDR3, as DNA: TGTGCCAGCAGTGATTTTGGGGTTGGTAATTCACCCCTCCACTTT. This chain joins TRBV2 and TRBJ1-6; D gene uncertain. This CDR3 spans 15 amino acids. The germline V and J ends were trimmed by 3 bases and 6 bases, with 12 bases remaining between them. The germline V gene has CDR1 SNHLY and CDR2 FYNNEI.

Notes on this clonotype: This sequence may be a read error, since a much larger clone differs from it by one base. CDR3 sequence: CASSSRGEGTEAFF. The CDR3, as DNA: TGTGCCAGCAGCAGTCGCGGGGAGGGGACTGAAGCTTTCTTT. The rearrangement joins TRBV7-9 to TRBJ1-1; a weak D match, TRBD1 (5 bases). V was clipped by 5 bases and J by 5 bases, with 15 bases between them. This CDR3 region has 14 residues. CDR1 SEHNR and CDR2 FQNEAQ come from the germline V gene (reference sequence).

This clonotype was picked up many times. CDR3 loop: CASSLLRGQGNGYTF. The CDR3 DNA is TGTGCCAGCAGCCTTCTCCGGGGACAAGGGAACGGCTACACCTTC. The rearrangement uses TRBV7-2 and TRBJ1-2; TRBD1 is a possible D gene (6 bases). The CDR3 length is 15 residues. V was clipped by 5 bases and J by 8 bases, with 21 bases between them. Germline CDR1 SGHTA, CDR2 FQGNSA.

The chain combines TRBV7-9 with TRBJ1-1, with D maybe TRBD1 (5 bases). CDR1 and CDR2 (germline): SEHNR, FQNEAQ (reference sequence). CDR3 length: 12 amino acids. V was shortened by 4 bases and J by 6 bases, with 9 bases between the two germline ends. The DNA for the CDR3 is TGTGCCAGCAGCTGGGGGTCTGCTGAAGCTTTCTTT. Its translation: CASSWGSAEAFF.

CDR3 sequence (DNA): TGCGCCAGCAGCTTGGAGGGGGGACAGGCACTCTACAATGAGCAGTTCTTC. Translation gives CASSLEGGQALYNEQFF. The V and J genes are TRBV5-1 and TRBJ2-1; 8 bases line up with TRBD1. Germline values: CDR1 SGHRS, CDR2 YFSETQ. This CDR3 is built from 17 residues. The junction had 8 bases not matched to a gene; V was cut back by 0 bases and J by 3 bases.

This clonotype has at least ten counts. The J gene is TRBJ2-1, the V gene TRBV2; possibly TRBD1 or TRBD2 for D (5 bases each). The V gene's germline CDR1 is SNHLY and CDR2 FYNNEI. V lost 6 bases, J lost 7 bases, and 19 bases lay in between. The CDR3 loop spans 15 amino acids. CDR3 in amino acids: CASSPGTSRANEQFF. Written as DNA, the CDR3 is TGTGCCAGCAGCCCAGGGACCTCCCGGGCGAATGAGCAGTTCTTC.

Ten or more counts support this clonotype. The V gene is TRBV4-2, the J gene TRBJ1-1; D is uncertain. With 8 bases removed from V and 1 base from J, the gap between germline ends came to 5 bases. This CDR3 has 11 amino acids. Germline lookup yields CDR1 LGHNA and CDR2 YNFKEQ. CDR3 residues: CASVQNTEAFF. CDR3 DNA: TGTGCCAGCGTGCAGAACACTGAAGCTTTCTTT.

This clonotype was recorded at least ten times. This sequence joins TRBV2 and TRBJ2-5; 7 positions agree with TRBD2. Germline V CDR1 and CDR2: SNHLY, FYNNEI. J gave up 3 bases and V 7 bases, and 8 bases lay outside the gene matches. The CDR3 length is 14 residues. The CDR3 coding sequence is TGTGCCAGCAAGAGGGACTACACCGAAGAGACCCAGTACTTC. Protein product: CASKRDYTEETQYF.